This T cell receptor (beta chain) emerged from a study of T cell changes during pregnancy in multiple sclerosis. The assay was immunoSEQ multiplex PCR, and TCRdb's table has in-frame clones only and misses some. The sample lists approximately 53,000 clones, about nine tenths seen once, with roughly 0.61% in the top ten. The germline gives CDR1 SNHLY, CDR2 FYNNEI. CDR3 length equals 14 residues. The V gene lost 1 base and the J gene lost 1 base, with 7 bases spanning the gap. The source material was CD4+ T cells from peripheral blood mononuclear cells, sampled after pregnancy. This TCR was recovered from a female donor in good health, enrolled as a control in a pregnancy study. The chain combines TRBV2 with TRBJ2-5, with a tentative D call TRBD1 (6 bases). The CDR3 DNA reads TGTGCCAGCAGTGAAGGCAGGGGCCAAGAGACCCAGTACTTC. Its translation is CASSEGRGQETQYF.